This TCR beta chain was identified during a study of Ad26.COV2.S vaccination and SARS-CoV-2 variants. Study details: Of the COV1001 trial arms, the Ad26.COV2.S arm included the donor. Whole-study results and caveats: Reportedly, spike-specific CD8+ and CD4+ T cell responses achieved substantial breadth once vaccination had taken place. Spike-specific TCR breadth was greater in vaccine than placebo recipients. Vaccinees and placebo recipients showed similar non-spike TCR breadth.

Produced via immunoSEQ multiplex PCR; TCRdb's table is partial and in-frame only. The table records 200,000 to 250,000 clones, more than 75% of them present only once. The CDR3 contains 11 residues. With 1 base removed from V and 4 bases from J, the gap between germline ends came to 4 bases. Germline V gene data show CDR1 as SQVTM and CDR2 as ANQGSEA. A note on this clone: Its cognate antigen is unknown.

The treatment here: roughly 20 received Ad26.COV2.S at low or high dose, single or two shots; roughly five received placebo; per-sample allocation not given. The samples date from day 63 after the first vaccine or placebo injection. The chain couples TRBV29-1 to TRBJ2-5, with D hard to call. This sample comprised peripheral blood, obtained in a trial of Ad26.COV2.S vaccine versus placebo. The clonotype comes from a person between 18 and 59 years old who received the Ad26.COV2.S COVID-19 vaccine or a placebo. The CDR3 protein is CSVEGGETQYF. The CDR3 nucleotides read TGCAGCGTTGAAGGGGGAGAGACCCAGTACTTC. The whole variable domain, remainder taken from reference TRBV29-1 and TRBJ2-5, is SAVISQKPSRDICQRGTSLTIQCQVDSQVTMMFWYRQQPGQSLTLIATANQGSEATYESGFVIDKFPISRPNLTFSTLTVSNMSPEDSSIYLCSVEGGETQYFGPGTRLLVL.